The present T cell receptor (beta chain) was sequenced within a study of T cell responses to AZD1222 COVID-19 vaccine. Broader study findings: Only a handful of AZD1222 recipients tested seropositive at baseline. There were mostly white British donors and more females than males, and clonal diversity was possibly underestimated. Spike-specific TCR depth and breadth grew after two AZD1222 doses.

A remark on this clone: The antigen is unknown.

Germline CDR1 is SGHRS and CDR2 is YFSETQ. The CDR3 has 11 amino acids. Deletions cut 3 bases from V and 8 bases from J, with 8 bases between. The method was immunoSEQ multiplex PCR; TCRdb's version includes in-frame clones alone and lacks a portion of them. The sample records roughly 150,000 clones, just under 95% being singletons. The TCR originated in an adult in good health. The sequenced sample was peripheral blood, obtained on day 0 of AZD1222 vaccination. The chain uses TRBV5-1 and TRBJ2-5; D might be TRBD1 (6 bases). The CDR3 DNA is TGCGCCAGCAGCTGGGGGACAACCCAGTACTTC. As protein: CASSWGTTQYF.